This passage covers 8 T cell receptor beta chains from one sample sequenced in a study of beta chain features in type 1 diabetes (dated by TCRdb to 2017 to 2018). The library came from the immunoSEQ multiplex PCR assay. The entire amount of isolated RNA was reverse transcribed using the High Capacity cDNA Reverse Transcription Kit, so the sequenced TCRB transcripts were expressed ones. As stored in TCRdb, this immuneACCESS dataset retains in-frame rearrangements with V and J assigned. A fraction of the clones does not appear; measured against another copy, unresolved V genes explain less than half of the discrepancy, and the remainder lacks a known reason. For this sample there are roughly 250,000 clones; about 63% appear just once. 0.053% of the sample rests with the top ten. Sequences were obtained from naive CD4+ T cells from blood. The sample's cell subset or site label, decoded: true naive CD4+ T cells. The receptors stem from a young man in good health.

This clone was detected once. The genes are TRBV25-1 and TRBJ2-1; 8 bases are a match to TRBD1. The CDR3 length is 15 residues. Germline CDR1 is MGHDK and CDR2 is SYGVNS. V gave up 2 bases and J gave up 0 bases; unmatched junction bases: 0. The CDR3 spells CASSEGTGSYNEQFF. The CDR3 nucleotides are TGTGCCAGCAGTGAAGGGACAGGCTCCTACAATGAGCAGTTCTTC.

This clone was counted between two and nine times. The chain recombines TRBV4-2 with TRBJ2-2, with D perhaps TRBD2 (5 bases). V was clipped by 1 base and J by 4 bases, with 10 bases between them. The germline CDR1 and CDR2 sequences are LGHNA and YNFKEQ. The CDR3 covers 15 residues. The CDR3 is CASSQVLASTGELFF. The CDR3, as DNA: TGTGCCAGCAGCCAAGTTCTAGCAAGCACCGGGGAGCTGTTTTTT.

CDR3 protein: CAWSPSGSVAGELFF. The DNA of the CDR3 is TGTGCCTGGAGTCCTTCGGGATCGGTGGCCGGGGAGCTGTTTTTT. The chain links TRBV30 to TRBJ2-2; a possible D gene is TRBD2 (5 bases). CDR1 and CDR2 (germline): GTSNPN, SVGIG (reference sequence). The CDR3 consists of 15 residues. The V and J ends lost 2 bases and 6 bases respectively, with 16 bases between them.

This chain connects TRBV29-1 to TRBJ2-5; no firm D call. Germline CDR1 is SQVTM and CDR2 is ANQGSEA. V lost 5 bases, J lost 0 bases, and 7 bases lay in between. This CDR3 contains 12 residues. The CDR3 nucleotides read TGCAGCGTTCAAGGCCACCAAGAGACCCAGTACTTC. Translation gives CSVQGHQETQYF. The whole variable domain, remainder taken from reference TRBV29-1 and TRBJ2-5, is SAVISQKPSRDICQRGTSLTIQCQVDSQVTMMFWYRQQPGQSLTLIATANQGSEATYESGFVIDKFPISRPNLTFSTLTVSNMSPEDSSIYLCSVQGHQETQYFGPGTRLLVL.

In its sample, this clone was seen a few times. This chain connects TRBV29-1 to TRBJ1-3, with no clear D. Germline CDR1 reads SQVTM; CDR2 reads ANQGSEA. CDR3 length: 13 residues. V was clipped by 1 base and J by 4 bases, with 8 bases between them. The CDR3, as DNA: TGCAGCGTTGAAGTGACCCAGGGAAACACCATATATTTT. This gives the protein CSVEVTQGNTIYF.

V usage is TRBV11-2 and J usage is TRBJ2-5; the match to TRBD2 covers 12 bases. The CDR3 loop spans 15 amino acids. The V and J ends lost 5 bases and 7 bases, in that order; junction bases with no gene match: 8. CDR1 is SGHAT, CDR2 FQNNGV, per germline. The CDR3 bases are TGTGCCAGCAGCACCCCTAGCGGGAGGGCAGTGACCCAGTACTTC. Residues: CASSTPSGRAVTQYF.

This chain connects TRBV7-2 to TRBJ2-7, with D possibly TRBD2 on 6 matching bases. This CDR3 contains 12 residues. CDR1 SGHTA and CDR2 FQGNSA come from the germline V gene. V shed 5 bases and J shed 7 bases, with 12 bases lying between them. The CDR3 spells CASSTSGQEQYF. CDR3 coding DNA: TGTGCCAGCAGCACGAGCGGGCAAGAGCAGTACTTC.

CDR3 in amino acids: CSVGIGAVWTDTQYF. As DNA, the CDR3 is TGCAGCGTGGGCATAGGGGCGGTTTGGACAGATACGCAGTATTTT. This chain joins TRBV29-1 and TRBJ2-3; TRBD1 might be the D (5 bases). Germline loops: CDR1 SQVTM, CDR2 ANQGSEA. Trimming shortened V by 6 bases and J by 3 bases, and 19 bases separated the two germline ends. The CDR3 sequence is 15 residues long.